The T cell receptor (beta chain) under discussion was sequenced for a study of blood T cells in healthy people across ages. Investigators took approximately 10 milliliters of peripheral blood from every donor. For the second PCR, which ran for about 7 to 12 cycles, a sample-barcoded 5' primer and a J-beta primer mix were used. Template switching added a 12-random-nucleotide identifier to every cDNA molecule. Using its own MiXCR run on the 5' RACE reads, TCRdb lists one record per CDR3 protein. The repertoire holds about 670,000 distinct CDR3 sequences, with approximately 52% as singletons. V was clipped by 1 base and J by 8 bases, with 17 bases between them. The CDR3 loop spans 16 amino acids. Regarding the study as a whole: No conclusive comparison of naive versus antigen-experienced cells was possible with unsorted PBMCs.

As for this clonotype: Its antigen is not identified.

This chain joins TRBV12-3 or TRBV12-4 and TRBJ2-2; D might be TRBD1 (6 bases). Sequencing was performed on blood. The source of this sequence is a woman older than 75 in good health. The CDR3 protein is CASSLEGGPSIGELFF. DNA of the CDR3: TGTGCCAGCAGTTTAGAAGGGGGACCTTCGATTGGGGAGCTGTTTTTT.